A selection of T cell receptor beta chains follows, all from one sample in a study of somatic mutations in cytotoxic T cells in rheumatoid arthritis. Sequencing used immunoSEQ multiplex PCR; TCRdb keeps in-frame clones, though not all of them. The sample contains 4,400 or so clones, around nine tenths of which appear only once. The material sequenced was CD8+ T cells sorted from blood. The source of these receptors is a woman between 45 and 60 years old with rheumatoid arthritis. CDR3s include the opening cysteine and the closing phenylalanine or tryptophan. Each record gives: V gene, J gene, D gene, CDR3 length, clone size, CDR3 DNA, CDR3 protein. A D gene is named only where the DNA matches it firmly. Rows may omit the clone size; those that give it use once, few, many or a size class.

TRBV10-3,TRBJ2-5,TRBD1,18,once,TGTGCCATCAGTGAGCCCACAGGGGGTACCCGACAACGAGAGACCCAGTACTTC,CAISEPTGGTRQRETQYF
TRBV27,TRBJ2-1,.,15,few,TGTGCCAGCAGTCCGGGACTTAGATATGGCAATGAGCAGTTCTTC,CASSPGLRYGNEQFF
TRBV13,TRBJ1-2,.,16,.,TGTGCCAGCAGCTCGCGGGGGCAGGGCTCTAACTATGGCTACACCTTC,CASSSRGQGSNYGYTF
TRBV7-8,TRBJ2-2,TRBD2,17,large,TGTGCCAGCAGCTTGGGAGTGGCGGGAGCTAACACCGGGGAGCTGTTTTTT,CASSLGVAGANTGELFF
TRBV15,TRBJ2-1,TRBD1,14,.,TGTGCCACCAGCCGGAGCGACAGGGGCTATGAGCAGTTCTTC,CATSRSDRGYEQFF
TRBV7-9,TRBJ1-1,.,14,.,TGTGCCAGCAGCTTAGGCCAGGAGAACACTGAAGCTTTCTTT,CASSLGQENTEAFF
TRBV27,TRBJ1-6,.,16,.,TGTGCCAGCAGTCGCAATGACAGGTCTTATAATTCCCCCCTCCACTTT,CASSRNDRSYNSPLHF
TRBV11-2,TRBJ2-2,.,14,.,TGTGCCAGCAGACGCGCTTCGAACACCGGGGAGCTGTTTTTT,CASRRASNTGELFF
TRBV25-1,TRBJ2-1,TRBD2,16,.,TGTGCCAGCAGTGAACAAACGGTAGCGGGGGTCAATGAGCAGTTCTTC,CASSEQTVAGVNEQFF
TRBV30,TRBJ2-1,.,12,.,TGTGCCTGGAGTGAATCAGGGGCTTATGAGTTCTTC,CAWSESGAYEFF
TRBV27,TRBJ1-1,.,14,.,TGTGCCAGCAGTTTTAGTTTGGTGAACACTGAAGCTTTCTTT,CASSFSLVNTEAFF
TRBV7-6,TRBJ2-1,TRBD1,15,.,TGTGCCAGCAGCTTAACAGGGGGCCATTTCAATGAGCAGTTCTTC,CASSLTGGHFNEQFF
TRBV27,TRBJ2-1,.,16,.,TGTGCCAGCAGTTCGAAACGGAAAGAGGCCTACAATGAGCAGTTCTTC,CASSSKRKEAYNEQFF
TRBV7-9,TRBJ1-4,TRBD1,15,.,TGTGCCAGCAGCCCACCGACAGGGATAGATGAAAAACTGTTTTTT,CASSPPTGIDEKLFF
TRBV7-9,TRBJ2-7,TRBD2,16,.,TGTGCCAGCAGCTTAGGGACTAGCTCTTGGGGCTACGAGCAGTACTTC,CASSLGTSSWGYEQYF
TRBV25-1,TRBJ2-7,TRBD1,17,.,TGTGCCAGCAGTGAATATATTCTACAGGGGGGAACCCACGAGCAGTACTTC,CASSEYILQGGTHEQYF
TRBV5-6,TRBJ1-1,.,15,.,TGTGCCAGCAGCTTGGAGGGGCGGATGAACACTGAAGCTTTCTTT,CASSLEGRMNTEAFF
TRBV6-1,TRBJ2-2,.,14,.,TGTGCCAGCAGCACTGCCCATGACACCGGGGAGCTGTTTTTT,CASSTAHDTGELFF
TRBV20-1,TRBJ1-1,.,11,few,TGCAGTGCTACCTACGGTATTGAAGCTTTCTTT,CSATYGIEAFF
TRBV19,TRBJ2-1,.,14,.,TGTGCCAGTAGTAAACGGACAGTCTGGAATGAGCAGTTCTTC,CASSKRTVWNEQFF
TRBV10-3,TRBJ1-1,TRBD1,15,.,TGTGCCATCAGGCAGACAGGGGGCTGGGGCACTGAAGCTTTCTTT,CAIRQTGGWGTEAFF
TRBV6-5,TRBJ2-5,TRBD2,15,.,TGTGCCAGCAGTCTCCTTAGCGGGGGGGCGAAGACCCAGTACTTC,CASSLLSGGAKTQYF
TRBV29-1,TRBJ2-7,.,15,.,TGCAGCGTCGCCACTGGTAACGGAGACGTACACGAGCAGTACTTC,CSVATGNGDVHEQYF
TRBV7-9,TRBJ1-1,TRBD1,19,.,TGTGCCAGCAGCTCAGCCCCCGGGACAGGGGTTTATATGAACACTGAAGCTTTCTTT,CASSSAPGTGVYMNTEAFF
TRBV19,TRBJ2-7,TRBD1,15,once,TGTGCCAGTAGTAAACCGGGACAGGGGATCTACGAGCAGTACTTC,CASSKPGQGIYEQYF
TRBV5-4,TRBJ2-1,.,15,.,TGTGCCAGCAGCTTGCGCTGGCCCTCCTACAATGAGCAGTTCTTC,CASSLRWPSYNEQFF
TRBV12-5,TRBJ1-2,.,21,few,TGTGCTAGTGGATCCTGGGATGGCGGCCTTATCTTTCCCGGGGAATGGTATGGCTACACCTTC,CASGSWDGGLIFPGEWYGYTF
TRBV2,TRBJ1-2,.,10,.,TGTGCCAGCAGTGAGGGGACACACACCTTC,CASSEGTHTF
TRBV2,TRBJ1-1,.,14,once,TGTGCCAGCAGATCAGGGGACACCGGCACTGAAGCTTTCTTT,CASRSGDTGTEAFF
TRBV18,TRBJ2-3,TRBD1,14,.,TGTGCCAGCCAAGGGGGACAGGGCATCGATACGCAGTATTTT,CASQGGQGIDTQYF
TRBV7-2,TRBJ1-1,.,13,once,TGTGCCAGCAGCCCAACAACAAACACTGAAGCTTTCTTT,CASSPTTNTEAFF
TRBV7-6,TRBJ2-1,.,17,.,TGTGCCAGCAGCCTCTACGGTTCCCTGGGCCCGGACAATGAGCAGTTCTTC,CASSLYGSLGPDNEQFF
TRBV10-2,TRBJ2-7,TRBD1,14,.,TGCGCCAGCAGCTCGGGACAGGAGGTCTACGAGCAGTACTTC,CASSSGQEVYEQYF
TRBV6-5,TRBJ1-1,.,16,.,TGTGCCAGCAGTTCTCGCACCGGGACAATGAACACTGAAGCTTTCTTT,CASSSRTGTMNTEAFF
TRBV30,TRBJ2-5,TRBD2,15,.,TGTGCCTGGAGTATGTTCCCTAGCGGGGGGGAGACCCAGTACTTC,CAWSMFPSGGETQYF
TRBV7-2,TRBJ2-1,TRBD2,19,few,TGTGCCAGCAGCTTAGCGTTATACCCCGGGACTAGCAGATACAATGAGCAGTTCTTC,CASSLALYPGTSRYNEQFF
TRBV7-9,TRBJ1-1,.,11,once,TGTGCCAGCACAGGTGGCACTGAAGCTTTCTTT,CASTGGTEAFF
TRBV7-8,TRBJ2-7,.,15,.,TGTGCCAGCAGCTTAGCGCCAGGGGTTGGCCACGAGCAGTACTTC,CASSLAPGVGHEQYF
TRBV5-8,TRBJ2-7,TRBD2,16,.,TGTGCCAGCAGCCCGGACTTAGCGGGGGGCTCCTACGAGCAGTACTTC,CASSPDLAGGSYEQYF
TRBV7-6,TRBJ2-7,.,13,.,TGTGCCAGCAGCGTGGAGGGATTCGGCGAGCAGTACTTC,CASSVEGFGEQYF
TRBV25-1,TRBJ2-3,TRBD2,12,.,TGTGCCAGCAGTGAGGTCGGGGGGTTCGTATATTTT,CASSEVGGFVYF
TRBV5-4,TRBJ2-7,TRBD2,15,.,TGTGCCAGCAGCTTCCAAGGCGGGGGGCCCTACGAGCAGTACTTC,CASSFQGGGPYEQYF
TRBV19,TRBJ2-7,TRBD1,16,.,TGTGCCAGTAGTCTCTCGACAGGGGGTAAATTCTACGAGCAGTACTTC,CASSLSTGGKFYEQYF
TRBV9,TRBJ1-1,.,16,few,TGTGCCAGCAGCGAGTACGGGATAGGGGGAGACACTGAAGCTTTCTTT,CASSEYGIGGDTEAFF
TRBV2,TRBJ1-4,TRBD1,15,few,TGTGCCAGCAGCCATCCGGGACAGAGTAATGAAAAACTGTTTTTT,CASSHPGQSNEKLFF
TRBV7-8,TRBJ1-1,.,18,.,TGTGCCAGCAGCGAGTTCTCGGACAGCTGGGCTTTGAACACTGAAGCTTTCTTT,CASSEFSDSWALNTEAFF
TRBV19,TRBJ1-2,TRBD1,15,.,TGTGCCAGTAGCCCCGGGACAGGGTTTAAACATGGCTACACCTTC,CASSPGTGFKHGYTF
TRBV19,TRBJ2-7,.,17,.,TGTGCCAGTAGTGTCAGGGGTAGTTTTCCCCTACCCAACGAGCAGTACTTC,CASSVRGSFPLPNEQYF
TRBV7-9,TRBJ1-4,.,17,.,TGTGCCAGCAGCTGGGAGACGGAAAGCGCAACTAATGAAAAACTGTTTTTT,CASSWETESATNEKLFF
TRBV21-1,TRBJ2-7,.,18,.,TGTGCCAGCAGAGGAGGACACCCGATCCAGGGGTTTTCTTACGAGCAGTACTTC,CASRGGHPIQGFSYEQYF
TRBV6-5,TRBJ2-3,TRBD1,16,.,TGTGCCAGCAGTTCAAGGACAGGGACCCTCACAGATACGCAGTATTTT,CASSSRTGTLTDTQYF
TRBV11-2,TRBJ1-6,.,15,.,TGTGCCAGCAGCTCCCCAGGTTTCTATAATTCACCCCTCCACTTT,CASSSPGFYNSPLHF
TRBV15,TRBJ2-7,.,15,.,TGTGCCACCAGCAGAGAACTCCAGGACTCCTACGAGCAGTACTTC,CATSRELQDSYEQYF
TRBV11-1,TRBJ1-5,TRBD1,13,.,TGTGCCAGCAGCCTAGACAGGGGGACGCCCCAGCATTTT,CASSLDRGTPQHF
TRBV6-1,TRBJ1-1,.,14,.,TGTGCCAGCACAGAAGGACTCATGAACACTGAAGCTTTCTTT,CASTEGLMNTEAFF
TRBV2,TRBJ2-7,TRBD1,13,.,TGTGCCAGCAGTCCCCGGGACAGTTACGAGCAGTACTTC,CASSPRDSYEQYF